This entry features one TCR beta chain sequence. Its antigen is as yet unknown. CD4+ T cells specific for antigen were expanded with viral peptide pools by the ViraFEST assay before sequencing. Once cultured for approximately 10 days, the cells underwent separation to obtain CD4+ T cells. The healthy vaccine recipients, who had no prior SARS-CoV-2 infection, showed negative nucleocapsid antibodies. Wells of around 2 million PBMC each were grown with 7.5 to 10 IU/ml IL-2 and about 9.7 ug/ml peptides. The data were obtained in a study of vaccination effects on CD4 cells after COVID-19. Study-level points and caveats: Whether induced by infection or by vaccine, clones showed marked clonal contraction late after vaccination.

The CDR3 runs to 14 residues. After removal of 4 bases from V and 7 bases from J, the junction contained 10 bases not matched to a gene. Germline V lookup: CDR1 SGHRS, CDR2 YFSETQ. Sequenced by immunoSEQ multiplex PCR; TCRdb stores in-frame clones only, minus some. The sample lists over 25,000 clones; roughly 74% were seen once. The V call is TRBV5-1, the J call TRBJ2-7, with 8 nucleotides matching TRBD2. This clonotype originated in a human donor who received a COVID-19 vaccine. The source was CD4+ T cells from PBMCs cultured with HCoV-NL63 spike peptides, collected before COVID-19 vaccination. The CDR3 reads CASSVTSGPLEQYF. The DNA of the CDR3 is TGCGCCAGCAGCGTTACTAGCGGACCTTTGGAGCAGTACTTC.